This TCR beta chain was profiled in a study of cytomegalovirus exposure and HLA in healthy donors. Study-wide results and caveats: Later, an analysis showed that TCR beta chains associated with HLA were more clonally expanded than others that were equally common.

The PCR had 60 Vbeta and 13 Jbeta primers. The table came from immunoSEQ multiplex PCR; TCRdb's copy has only in-frame clones and leaves some out. The data hold some 210,000 clones, with about 90% observed a single time. This clone was detected a few times. The antigen remains unidentified. This TCR was recovered from a man younger than 40 in good health and CMV-seronegative. Source material: PBMCs.

CDR3 protein: CASSVGGGRDTQYF. The CDR3 coding sequence is TGTGCCAGCAGCGTAGGGGGAGGCAGGGATACGCAGTATTTT. This chain uses TRBV7-2 with TRBJ2-3, with D perhaps matching TRBD1 or TRBD2 (6 bases each). CDR1 and CDR2 (germline): SGHTA, FQGNSA. The CDR3 covers 14 residues. V was clipped by 5 bases and J by 6 bases, with 15 bases between them.